Listed below are T cell receptor beta chains from one sample, sequenced in a study of control samples from healthy donors and cancer patients. Measured with immunoSEQ multiplex PCR; TCRdb has only the in-frame clones, and not every one. The table shows about 120,000 clones, with more than 70% occurring only once. Material for sequencing was blood. The receptors here all came from a middle-aged man in good health. Each CDR3 is given with its conserved first and last residue. The order of the fields is CDR3 protein, CDR3 DNA, D gene, clone size, V gene, J gene. A D gene is named only where the DNA matches it firmly. Expanded clones get a size class; other rows say once, few or many, or leave the size out.

CASSEGDGRNTEAFF	TGTGCCAGCAGCGAAGGGGACGGAAGGAACACTGAAGCTTTCTTT	NA	NA	TRBV11-3	TRBJ1-1
CASSLGRPGGNSPLHF	TGTGCCAGCAGCTTAGGTAGACCAGGAGGAAATTCACCCCTCCACTTT	NA	NA	TRBV13	TRBJ1-6
CASSLSSEQFF	TGTGCCAGCAGCTTGTCGAGTGAGCAGTTCTTC	NA	NA	TRBV11-3	TRBJ2-1
CASSLEGETQYF	TGTGCCAGCAGTTTAGAGGGAGAGACCCAGTACTTC	NA	once	TRBV12-3/TRBV12-4	TRBJ2-5
CASSDSYEQYF	TGTGCCAGCAGCGACTCCTACGAGCAGTACTTC	NA	NA	TRBV5-6	TRBJ2-7
CASSPSPGTGANVLTF	TGTGCCAGCAGCCCAAGTCCAGGGACTGGGGCCAACGTCCTGACTTTC	NA	NA	TRBV7-2	TRBJ2-6
CASSPRDRGFIYF	TGTGCCAGCAGCCCGCGGGACAGGGGCTTCATATACTTC	TRBD1	NA	TRBV11-1	TRBJ2-7
CASSLRGDRGENGYTF	TGCGCCAGCAGCTTGAGAGGGGACAGGGGCGAGAATGGCTACACCTTC	TRBD1	NA	TRBV5-1	TRBJ1-2
CASSLSVSDYEQYF	TGTGCCAGCAGTTTGTCGGTCAGCGACTACGAGCAGTACTTC	NA	NA	TRBV28	TRBJ2-7
CASGETGNQPQHF	TGTGCCAGCGGGGAGACGGGCAATCAGCCCCAGCATTTT	NA	NA	TRBV6-6	TRBJ1-5
CASSISRGGIMPQHF	TGTGCCAGTAGTATATCCAGGGGGGGTATCATGCCCCAGCATTTT	TRBD1	NA	TRBV19	TRBJ1-5
CASSLQRTEAFF	TGTGCCAGCAGCTTACAGAGGACTGAAGCTTTCTTT	NA	NA	TRBV5-5	TRBJ1-1
CASSQLTGGYGYTF	TGTGCCAGCAGCCAATTGACAGGGGGGTATGGCTACACCTTC	TRBD1	NA	TRBV3-1/TRBV3-2	TRBJ1-2
CASSAGQSYEQYF	TGCGCCAGCAGTGCGGGACAGTCCTACGAGCAGTACTTC	TRBD1	NA	TRBV10-1	TRBJ2-7
CASSQVYRGSYEQYF	TGCGCCAGCAGCCAAGTGTATAGGGGGTCCTACGAGCAGTACTTC	NA	NA	TRBV4-3	TRBJ2-7
CASRPHGNTEAFF	TGTGCCAGCCGCCCCCACGGGAACACTGAAGCTTTCTTT	NA	NA	TRBV6-6	TRBJ1-1
CASSFMGLAGVSYNEQFF	TGTGCCAGCAGCTTCATGGGACTAGCGGGTGTCTCCTACAATGAGCAGTTCTTC	TRBD2	NA	TRBV7-2	TRBJ2-1
CASSPVGVPGYTF	TGTGCCAGCAGTCCTGTGGGGGTACCGGGCTACACCTTC	NA	NA	TRBV6-5	TRBJ1-2
CASSSGAFYNEQFF	TGTGCCAGCAGCTCCGGGGCCTTCTACAATGAGCAGTTCTTC	NA	NA	TRBV7-9	TRBJ2-1
CASSEGHSSNQPQHF	TGTGCCAGCAGTGAAGGGCACTCTAGCAATCAGCCCCAGCATTTT	NA	once	TRBV6-1	TRBJ1-5
CASSRSRTSGGPPSSTDTQYF	TGCGCCAGCAGCCGGTCTCGGACTAGCGGGGGGCCACCAAGTAGCACAGATACGCAGTATTTT	TRBD2	NA	TRBV5-1	TRBJ2-3
CASSPGHAEKLFF	TGTGCCAGCAGCCCGGGACACGCTGAAAAACTGTTTTTT	NA	NA	TRBV25-1	TRBJ1-4
CASSSNGLNIQYF	TGTGCCAGCAGTTCGAACGGCCTTAACATTCAGTACTTC	NA	NA	TRBV12-3/TRBV12-4	TRBJ2-4
CASSLLGGINEQFF	TGCGCCAGCAGCTTGTTAGGGGGGATCAATGAGCAGTTCTTC	NA	once	TRBV5-1	TRBJ2-1
CASSYQGREIYGYTF	TGTGCCAGCAGTTACCAGGGCCGGGAAATCTATGGCTACACCTTC	NA	NA	TRBV6-7	TRBJ1-2
CASSPLGDTEAFF	TGCGCCAGCAGCCCTCTAGGGGACACTGAAGCTTTCTTT	NA	NA	TRBV5-1	TRBJ1-1
CASSLEGDQPQHF	TGTGCCAGCAGCTTAGAAGGAGATCAGCCCCAGCATTTT	NA	NA	TRBV11-3	TRBJ1-5
CASSSGPYNSPLHF	TGTGCCAGCAGTTCGGGGCCCTATAATTCACCCCTCCACTTT	NA	NA	TRBV6-5	TRBJ1-6
CASSMGARSGNTIYF	TGTGCCAGTAGTATGGGGGCCCGCTCTGGAAACACCATATATTTT	NA	NA	TRBV19	TRBJ1-3
CASSLTAMGGTEAFF	TGTGCCAGCAGCTTAACAGCCATGGGGGGGACTGAAGCTTTCTTT	NA	NA	TRBV7-9	TRBJ1-1
CASSQGDRGTGELFF	TGCGCCAGCAGCCAAGGAGACAGGGGCACCGGGGAGCTGTTTTTT	TRBD1	NA	TRBV4-3	TRBJ2-2